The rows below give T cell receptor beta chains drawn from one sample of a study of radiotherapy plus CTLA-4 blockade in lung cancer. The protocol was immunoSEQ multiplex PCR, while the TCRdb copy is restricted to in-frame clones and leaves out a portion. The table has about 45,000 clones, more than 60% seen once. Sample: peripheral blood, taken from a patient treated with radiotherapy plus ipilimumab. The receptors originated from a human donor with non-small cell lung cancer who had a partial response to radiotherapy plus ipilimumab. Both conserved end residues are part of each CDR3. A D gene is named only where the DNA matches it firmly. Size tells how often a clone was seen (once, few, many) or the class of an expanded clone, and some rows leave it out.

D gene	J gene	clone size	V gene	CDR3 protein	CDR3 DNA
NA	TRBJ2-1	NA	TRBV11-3	CASSLGHGNEQFF	TGTGCCAGCAGCTTAGGTCACGGGAATGAGCAGTTCTTC
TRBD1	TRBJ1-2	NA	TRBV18	CASSAGTEDGYTF	TGTGCCAGCTCAGCCGGGACAGAGGACGGCTACACCTTC
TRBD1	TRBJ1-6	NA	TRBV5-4	CASSRGQGADSPLHF	TGTGCCAGCAGCAGAGGACAGGGGGCTGATTCACCCCTCCACTTT
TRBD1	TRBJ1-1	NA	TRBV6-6	CASSQQGTYTEAFF	TGTGCCAGCAGCCAACAGGGGACGTACACTGAAGCTTTCTTT
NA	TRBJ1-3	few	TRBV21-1	CASSTLTRGTPSGNTIYF	TGTGCCAGCAGCACACTGACACGGGGGACCCCCTCTGGAAACACCATATATTTT
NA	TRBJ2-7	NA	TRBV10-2	CASRGRRNYEQYF	TGCGCCAGTCGGGGGAGGCGGAACTACGAGCAGTACTTC
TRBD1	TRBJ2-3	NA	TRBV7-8	CASSSWTGTDTQYF	TGTGCCAGCAGCTCCTGGACAGGGACAGATACGCAGTATTTT
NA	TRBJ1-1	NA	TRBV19	CASRRGIYTTEAFF	TGTGCCAGTAGAAGGGGGATCTACACCACTGAAGCTTTCTTT
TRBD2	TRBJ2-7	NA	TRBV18	CASSPRGGLVYEQYF	TGTGCCAGCTCACCACGGGGAGGGCTTGTTTACGAGCAGTACTTC
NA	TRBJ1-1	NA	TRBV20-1	CSAWPLTEAFF	TGCAGTGCTTGGCCCCTCACTGAAGCTTTCTTT
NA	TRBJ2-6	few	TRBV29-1	CSVQGSGANVLTF	TGCAGCGTCCAGGGATCTGGGGCCAACGTCCTGACTTTC
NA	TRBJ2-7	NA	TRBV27	CASRGALPYEQYF	TGTGCCAGCAGAGGGGCATTACCCTACGAGCAGTACTTC
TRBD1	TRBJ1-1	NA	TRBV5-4	CASSWGQGDTEAFF	TGTGCCAGCAGCTGGGGACAGGGTGACACTGAAGCTTTCTTT
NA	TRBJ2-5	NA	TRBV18	CASSPPAEETQYF	TGTGCCAGCTCACCACCAGCGGAAGAGACCCAGTACTTC
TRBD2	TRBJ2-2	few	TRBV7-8	CASSPRERGAGTGELFF	TGTGCCAGCAGCCCCCGTGAGCGGGGGGCCGGAACCGGGGAGCTGTTTTTT
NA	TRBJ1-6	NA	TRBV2	CASTGSSYNSPLHF	TGTGCCAGTACAGGGAGCTCCTATAATTCACCCCTCCACTTT
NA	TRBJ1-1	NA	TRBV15	CATSRDSGAEAFF	TGTGCCACCAGCAGAGATTCGGGAGCTGAAGCTTTCTTT
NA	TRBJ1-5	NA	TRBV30	CAWSLGTQDQPQHF	TGTGCCTGGAGCTTAGGGACACAGGATCAGCCCCAGCATTTT
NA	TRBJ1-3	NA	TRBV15	CATSRDQGSGNTIYF	TGTGCCACCAGCAGAGATCAGGGGTCTGGAAACACCATATATTTT
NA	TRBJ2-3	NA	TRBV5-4	CAFLGGGKDTQYF	TGTGCCTTTTTAGGGGGGGGAAAAGATACGCAGTATTTT
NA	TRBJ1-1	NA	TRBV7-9	CALGQQNTEAFF	TGTGCCCTTGGGCAGCAGAACACTGAAGCTTTCTTT
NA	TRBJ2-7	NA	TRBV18	CASSPGTRDEQYF	TGTGCCAGCTCACCAGGGACAAGGGACGAGCAGTACTTC
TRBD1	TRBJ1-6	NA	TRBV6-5	CASTGQGGSPLHF	TGTGCCAGCACCGGACAGGGCGGTTCACCCCTCCACTTT
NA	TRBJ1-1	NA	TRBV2	CASSRNTEAFF	TGTGCCAGCAGCAGGAACACTGAAGCTTTCTTT
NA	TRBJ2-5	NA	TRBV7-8	CASTVGAGQETQYF	TGTGCCAGCACGGTGGGAGCGGGACAAGAGACTCAGTACTTC
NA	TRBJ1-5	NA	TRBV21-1	CASTGSNQPQHF	TGTGCCAGCACGGGGTCCAATCAGCCCCAGCATTTT
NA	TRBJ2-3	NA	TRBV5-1	CASSFPGTDTQYF	TGCGCCAGCAGCTTCCCCGGCACAGATACGCAGTATTTT
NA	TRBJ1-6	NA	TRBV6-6	CASSYSQGLSPLHF	TGTGCCAGCAGTTACTCGCAGGGGCTTTCACCCCTCCACTTT
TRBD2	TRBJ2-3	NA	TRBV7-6	CASSTRLAGVADTQYF	TGTGCCAGCAGCACCAGACTAGCGGGCGTAGCAGATACGCAGTATTTT